This paragraph reports one T cell receptor beta chain. Patients between 18 and 65 years old had hyperthyroidism, newly diagnosed and lasting under 2 months. The data stem from a study of T cells in Graves' hyperthyroidism and ophthalmopathy. RNA transcripts yielded amplified TCR beta CDR3 regions. Initially, a first-round RT-PCR of the TCR CDR3 employed the HTBI primer set. TCRdb itself ran the multiplex PCR reads through MiXCR, one entry per CDR3 protein. The sample records 750,000 to 900,000 distinct CDR3 sequences, roughly 40% being singletons. The ends were cut back, 2 bases at V and 1 base at J, with 11 bases in the middle. Germline lookup yields CDR1 MGHRA and CDR2 YSYEKL. The CDR3 runs to 15 residues.

The receptor comes from a man between 18 and 29 years old with Graves' hyperthyroidism. V is TRBV4-1 and J is TRBJ2-5; possibly TRBD2 for D (6 bases). The source material was blood. CDR3 coding DNA: TGCGCCAGCAGCCAATCTCCGGGACTCCAAGAGACCCAGTACTTC. Its translation is CASSQSPGLQETQYF.